This T cell receptor (beta chain) was found in a study of T cell changes during pregnancy in multiple sclerosis. This CDR3 is built from 15 residues. Trimming removed 6 bases from V and 3 bases from J; junction bases left unmatched: 10. Germline CDR1 SGHVS, CDR2 FNYEAQ. Sequenced by immunoSEQ multiplex PCR; TCRdb stores in-frame clones only, minus some. The sample lists more than 65,000 clones; approximately 90% were seen once. The receptor comes from a female donor with multiple sclerosis, enrolled in a pregnancy study. This sequence joins TRBV7-6 and TRBJ1-1; 7 nucleotides line up with TRBD1. The sequencing here drew on peripheral blood, taken in the first trimester of pregnancy. CDR3 protein: CASSPDRQGYTEAFF. The CDR3 DNA sequence: TGTGCCAGCAGTCCCGATCGACAGGGTTACACTGAAGCTTTCTTT. The whole variable domain, filled in from reference TRBV7-6 and TRBJ1-1, reads GAGVSQSPRYKVTKRGQDVALRCDPISGHVSLYWYRQALGQGPEFLTYFNYEAQQDKSGLPNDRFSAERPEGSISTLTIQRTEQRDSAMYRCASSPDRQGYTEAFFGQGTRLTVV.